This TCR beta chain comes out of a study of shared clonotypes between healthy human individuals (dated by TCRdb to 2018 to 2021). About the investigation overall: A few men and two women, aged 18 to 49 years, made up the cohort. Per donor, three plates each were used for CD4 naive and CD4 memory, two for CD8 naive, and one for CD8 memory. Blood TCR repertoires of several healthy adults were deeply sequenced to estimate repertoire size and the extent of clonotype sharing between individuals. Libraries were prepared and TCR repertoires were sequenced by different laboratories using diverse techniques, in order to increase sequencing depth and limit assay-specific biases. Leukapheresis yielded between about 0.94 and 8.9 billion PBMCs per donor. General conclusions and limits of the study: Sharing across a few donors was observed for about 4.8% of naive CD4, less than 4% of naive CD8, about 2.5% of memory CD4, and around 0.44% of memory CD8 clonotypes. Only blood was sampled, and tissue TCR repertoires likely differ from those in blood. The genetic and exposure-history diversity represented was limited by the small number of donors. Naive subsets generally had larger estimated clonotype richness than memory subsets. Based on pairwise subsampling, the degree of clonotype sharing among donors was expected to be affected by sequencing depth. Incomplete sequencing was indicated by rarefaction of sorted-subset datasets, despite the large sequencing depth. Compared with non-shared clonotypes, clonotypes shared by all four sorted-subset donors had higher generation probabilities.

Its CDR3 holds 15 amino acids, cysteine through phenylalanine. Just the 45-base CDR3 DNA is kept, in frame starting at base 1. V is trimmed back by 3 bases and J by 7 bases, and the junction contains 12 bases that no gene match accounts for. CDR1 is given as MDHEN and CDR2 as SYDVKM, both from the germline V gene. CD8 naive samples consisted of CD45RO-negative cells that were positively selected for CCR7, yielding a CD45RA+CCR7+ population without TemRA cells. The donors were healthy, HIV-negative adults who had no recently reported acute infections or vaccinations. All donors were Caucasian adults living in Nashville, Tennessee, USA. Blood was obtained by leukapheresis, after which PBMCs were separated by Ficoll-Histopaque density gradient centrifugation and cryopreserved in liquid nitrogen vapor phase. Analytical flow cytometry was used to check the purity and quantity of every magnetically sorted T cell population. Genomic DNA was isolated from each sorted fraction and quantified by UV absorbance on a Nanodrop 2000c.

TCR CDR3 regions were amplified from genomic DNA by multiplex PCR using the deep immunoSEQ assay. Genomic DNA extracted from each cell subset was distributed evenly over all wells of several immunoSEQ 96-well plates, and each plate served as one replicate. For sorted subsets, 150 to 200 ng genomic DNA, equal to tens of thousands of T cell genomes, was loaded into each replicate PCR. The purified libraries were quantified using a Qubit 3.0 fluorometer, sized with a Bioanalyzer 2100, and then quantified again using the KAPA Library Quantification kit. Every immunoSEQ 96-well plate was sequenced on a dedicated single-read 150-cycle Illumina NextSeq 550 flow cell. The source study handled its data this way. Because only junctional sequences without quality scores were contained in the immunoSEQ output, filtering matching that applied to full-length reads could not be performed. Sequences were annotated with PyIR, a Python wrapper for IgBLAST v1.9, and V/J genes and CDR3 were assigned using IMGT germline references. Reads were removed for weak V/J assignments (E-value above 1e-6), missing CDR3, stop codons, out-of-frame junctions, or ambiguous translated residues. V3J clonotypes were defined as sequences sharing the same inferred V gene, J gene, and CDR3 amino acid sequence. Percentage overlap between repertoires was calculated by dividing the number of shared unique clonotypes by the size of the smaller repertoire. Repertoire richness was assessed with RTK rarefaction, the Chao1 estimator, and Recon v2.1 estimates of unobserved clonotypes. OLGA was used to compute generation probabilities for all TCRbeta clonotypes that the gDNA method yielded from a few donors. Entries here come from immuneACCESS through TCRdb and include only in-frame sequences with V and J called. Some clones fail to appear in such tables; in the studies checked, an unresolved V gene covers under half of the shortfall, and the cause of the remainder is unknown. From that table come the V and J calls and clone size; the DNA was used to work out D and trimming. The table for this sample lists around 1.9 million clones; roughly 91% of them were counted only once. Clones ranked in the top ten supply more than 1.5% of the sample.

A note on this clone: Its antigen specificity is not known. No base qualities exist here, and no much larger clone lies one base off it.

This sequence uses TRBV28 and TRBJ2-7, and TRBD2 matches 7 of the central bases. Sequencing was done on a sample of naive CD8+ T cells from PBMCs. Explained via the paper, the cell subset or site label denotes: CD45RA+CCR7+. This TCR derives from a young man in good health. Some clones in this sample may be carry-over from other donors' samples. The sequence in DNA is TGTGCCAGCAGTTTCCCCGGGCCGGGAGGCGGGGAGCAGTACTTC. The encoded protein is CASSFPGPGGGEQYF.